The 10 T cell receptor beta chains listed next were all sequenced from one sample in a study of cytotoxic CD8 clonotypes in ibrutinib-treated CLL (TCRdb year 2021). Per the publication, the time point label means: approximately 25 months on ibrutinib. The library came from the immunoSEQ multiplex PCR assay. TCRdb obtained this table from immuneACCESS and retained in-frame rearrangements with V and J assigned. These tables miss some clones; where compared with another copy, unresolved V genes account for less than half of the shortfall, and the remainder is unexplained. Within this sample are more than 110,000 clones, with roughly 76% of them counted one time only. 5% to 5.5% of the sample belongs to the ten largest clones. This specimen consisted of PBMCs, obtained after 24 months of ibrutinib treatment. All receptors derive from a human donor with chronic lymphocytic leukemia.

J is TRBJ1-1 and V is TRBV27; no definite D call. This CDR3 has 14 residues. V was trimmed by 0 bases and J by 0 bases, leaving 5 bases between them. Germline lookup yields CDR1 MNHEY and CDR2 SMNVEV (reference sequence). CDR3 residues: CASSLSTVNTEAFF. DNA for the CDR3: TGTGCCAGCAGTTTATCCACAGTGAACACTGAAGCTTTCTTT.

This clone was seen only once. J is TRBJ2-3 and V is TRBV5-1; possibly TRBD2 for D (5 bases). Germline-derived CDR1 and CDR2 are SGHRS and YFSETQ. Trimming took 1 base from V and 2 from J, leaving 14 bases between them. This CDR3 is built from 16 residues. The CDR3 coding sequence is TGCGCCAGCAGCTTGTTCTGGACTGGTAACACAGATACGCAGTATTTT. Amino acid sequence: CASSLFWTGNTDTQYF.

The genes are TRBV28 and TRBJ2-1; 7 nucleotides line up with TRBD2. The CDR3 is 14 residues long. CDR1 MDHEN and CDR2 SYDVKM come from the germline V gene. The junction had 6 bases not matched to a gene; V was cut back by 10 bases and J by 0 bases. CDR3 nucleotides: TGTGCCACAAGGGAGGGGACCTCCTACAATGAGCAGTTCTTC. It translates to CATREGTSYNEQFF.

This chain uses TRBV6-5 with TRBJ2-7; D is unclear. Trimming left V 0 bases short and J 3 bases short, with 9 bases between. The CDR3 contains 14 residues. CDR1 is MNHEY and CDR2 is SVGAGI in the germline V gene. The CDR3 nucleotides read TGTGCCAGCAGTTACTCGTGGCAGCACTACGAGCAGTACTTC. Its protein product is CASSYSWQHYEQYF.

This clone was found once. V and J are TRBV11-2 and TRBJ2-5; D gene unclear. The ends were cut back, 5 bases at V and 2 bases at J, with 6 bases in the middle. The CDR3 loop spans 12 amino acids. CDR1 is SGHAT and CDR2 is FQNNGV in the germline V gene. CDR3 coding DNA: TGTGCCAGCAGCGCCATACAAGAGACCCAGTACTTC. Amino acid sequence: CASSAIQETQYF. Drawing the rest from reference TRBV11-2 and TRBJ2-5, the complete variable domain is EAGVAQSPRYKIIEKRQSVAFWCNPISGHATLYWYQQILGQGPKLLIQFQNNGVVDDSQLPKDRFSAERLKGVDSTLKIQPAKLEDSAVYLCASSAIQETQYFGPGTRLLVL.

This chain uses TRBV27 with TRBJ1-5, with 12 positions matching TRBD1. V shed 5 bases and J 0 bases; nucleotides not matched to a gene: 8. This CDR3 contains 18 residues. In germline, CDR1 is MNHEY, CDR2 SMNVEV (reference sequence). CDR3 loop: CASSQPGQGAYSNQPQHF. CDR3 bases: TGTGCCAGCAGTCAACCGGGACAGGGGGCATATAGCAATCAGCCCCAGCATTTT.

The J gene is TRBJ2-5, the V gene TRBV11-2; the D gene is possibly TRBD2 (5 bases). V was clipped by 1 base and J by 5 bases, with 23 bases between them. The CDR3 is 18 amino acids. Germline CDR1 is SGHAT and CDR2 is FQNNGV. CDR3 coding DNA: TGTGCCAGCAGCTTAGGACTATCCACCCTCTCGACGGGGGAGACCCAGTACTTC. It is translated as CASSLGLSTLSTGETQYF.

The chain combines TRBV18 with TRBJ1-1; 8 positions agree with TRBD1. In germline, CDR1 is KGHSH, CDR2 LQKENI. The CDR3 is made up of 12 amino acids. Germline trimming cut 3 bases from V and 8 bases from J; bases unmatched to any gene: 2. The CDR3 DNA reads as TGTGCCAGCTCACCCCGGACAGGGGAAGCTTTCTTT. It codes for CASSPRTGEAFF.

The rearrangement joins TRBV28 to TRBJ2-5, with D possibly TRBD1 on 6 matching bases. Germline assignment: CDR1 MDHEN and CDR2 SYDVKM. The CDR3 extends over 14 amino acids. Trimming cost V 5 bases and J 5 bases, with 15 bases left between them. CDR3 in DNA: TGTGCCAGCAGTCCGCAGGGGTTGACGGAGACCCAGTACTTC. This codes for CASSPQGLTETQYF. Drawing the rest from reference TRBV28 and TRBJ2-5, the complete variable domain is DVKVTQSSRYLVKRTGEKVFLECVQDMDHENMFWYRQDPGLGLRLIYFSYDVKMKEKGDIPEGYSVSREKKERFSLILESASTNQTSMYLCASSPQGLTETQYFGPGTRLLVL.

The V and J genes are TRBV28 and TRBJ2-5; the match to TRBD2 covers 10 bases. V lost 6 bases to trimming and J lost 5 bases; unmatched junction nucleotides: 9. Germline assignment: CDR1 MDHEN and CDR2 SYDVKM. CDR3 size: 15 residues. The CDR3 protein is CASSWSGGAWETQYF. The CDR3 DNA sequence: TGTGCCAGCAGCTGGAGCGGGGGGGCGTGGGAGACCCAGTACTTC.